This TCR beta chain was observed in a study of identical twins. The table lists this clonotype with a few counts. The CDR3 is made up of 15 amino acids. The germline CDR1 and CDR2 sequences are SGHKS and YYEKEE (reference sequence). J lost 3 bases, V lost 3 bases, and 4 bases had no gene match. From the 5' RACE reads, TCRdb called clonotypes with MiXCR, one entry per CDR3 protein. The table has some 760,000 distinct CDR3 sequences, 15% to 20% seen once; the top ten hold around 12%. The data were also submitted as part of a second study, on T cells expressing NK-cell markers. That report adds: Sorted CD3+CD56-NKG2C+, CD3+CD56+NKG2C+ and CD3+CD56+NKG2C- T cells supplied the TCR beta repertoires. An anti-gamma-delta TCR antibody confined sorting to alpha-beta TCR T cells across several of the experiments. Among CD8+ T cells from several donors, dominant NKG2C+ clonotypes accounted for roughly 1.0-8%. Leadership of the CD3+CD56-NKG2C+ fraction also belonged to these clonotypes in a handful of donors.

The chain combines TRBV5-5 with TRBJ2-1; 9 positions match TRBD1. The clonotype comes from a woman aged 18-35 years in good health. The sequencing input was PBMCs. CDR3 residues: CASSWTGEYYNEQFF. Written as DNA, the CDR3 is TGTGCCAGCAGCTGGACAGGGGAGTACTACAATGAGCAGTTCTTC.